This TCR beta chain was obtained from a study of patients and donors after allogeneic stem cell transplantation. V was clipped by 7 bases and J by 6 bases; unmatched bases: 9. Germline V gene lookup returns CDR1 SQVTM and CDR2 ANQGSEA. The CDR3 loop spans 14 amino acids. TCRdb reanalysed the RT-PCR reads using MiXCR and keeps one entry per CDR3 protein. The repertoire holds approximately 200,000 distinct CDR3 sequences, around two fifths seen once, with about 35% in the top ten. The clonotype comes from a human donor who was either an allogeneic HSCT recipient or a stem cell or donor lymphocyte infusion donor (not recorded which). It is not recorded whose cells these are; they may come from a transplant donor. The chain recombines TRBV29-1 with TRBJ2-7, with 13 bases that match TRBD2. Sequencing used blood, either unsorted or a sorted T cell fraction (not recorded which). The CDR3 reads CSASSGTSGAEQYF. The CDR3 DNA reads TGCAGCGCCAGCTCCGGGACTAGCGGGGCCGAGCAGTACTTC.